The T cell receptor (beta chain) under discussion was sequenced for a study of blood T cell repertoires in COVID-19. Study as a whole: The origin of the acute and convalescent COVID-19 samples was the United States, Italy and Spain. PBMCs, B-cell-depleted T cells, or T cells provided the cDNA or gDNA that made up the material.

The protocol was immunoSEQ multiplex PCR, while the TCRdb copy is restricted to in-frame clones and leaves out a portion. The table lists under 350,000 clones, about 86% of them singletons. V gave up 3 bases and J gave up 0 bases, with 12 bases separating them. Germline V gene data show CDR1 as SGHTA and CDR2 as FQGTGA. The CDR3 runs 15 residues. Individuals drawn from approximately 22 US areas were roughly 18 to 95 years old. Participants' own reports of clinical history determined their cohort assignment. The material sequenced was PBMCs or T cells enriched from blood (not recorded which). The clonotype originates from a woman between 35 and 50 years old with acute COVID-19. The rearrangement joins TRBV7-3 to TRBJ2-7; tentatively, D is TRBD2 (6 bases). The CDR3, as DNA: TGTGCCAGCAGCTTGGGCCCGGGAGACTCCTACGAGCAGTACTTC. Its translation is CASSLGPGDSYEQYF.